What follows are 23 T cell receptor beta chains derived from one specimen sequenced in a study of blood T cells in healthy people across ages. Combining a sample-barcoded 5' primer with a J-beta primer mix, a second PCR ran for roughly 7 to 12 cycles. TCRdb re-derived calls from the 5' RACE reads in MiXCR, one entry per CDR3 protein. The sample yields fewer than 2,000,000 distinct CDR3 sequences, roughly 32% seen once. What was sequenced was blood. The receptor set was obtained from a woman aged 30 to 39 in good health.

The V and J genes are TRBV20-1 and TRBJ2-5; D gene unclear. CDR1 and CDR2 from the germline V gene are DFQATT and SNEGSKA (reference sequence). V was clipped by 3 bases and J by 5 bases, with 7 bases between them. The CDR3 consists of 11 residues. The CDR3 loop reads CSARSHETQYF. The CDR3 DNA is TGCAGTGCTAGGTCTCACGAGACCCAGTACTTC.

This clonotype occurred a few times. V is TRBV7-2 and J is TRBJ2-1, with D perhaps TRBD1 or TRBD2 (5 bases each). V dropped 3 bases and J dropped 10 bases, with 13 bases sitting between them. Per germline, CDR1 SGHTA and CDR2 FQGNSA. The CDR3 is 13 amino acids. In nucleotides, the CDR3 is TGTGCCAGCAGCTTTGCGGGTCGGGGCGAGCAGTTCTTC. Translation: CASSFAGRGEQFF.

The chain recombines TRBV29-1 with TRBJ1-1, with D maybe TRBD1 (5 bases). The V gene lost 6 bases and the J gene lost 5 bases, with 19 bases spanning the gap. Looked up from germline, CDR1 is SQVTM and CDR2 is ANQGSEA. The CDR3 is 14 amino acids. CDR3 amino acids: CSVQGLTERTEAFF. DNA for the CDR3: TGCAGCGTCCAGGGATTGACAGAGCGTACTGAAGCTTTCTTT.

The gene calls are TRBV30 and TRBJ1-5, with D uncertain. The V end was cut by 1 base, the J end by 4 bases, with 8 bases between. This CDR3 comprises 13 residues. Germline V gene data show CDR1 as GTSNPN and CDR2 as SVGIG (reference sequence). CDR3: CAWSEKENQPQHF. In DNA, the CDR3 is TGTGCCTGGAGTGAAAAAGAAAATCAGCCCCAGCATTTT.

This chain joins TRBV6-6 and TRBJ2-2; TRBD1 might be the D (6 bases). Germline CDR1 is MNHNY and CDR2 is SVGAGI (reference sequence). The CDR3 has 15 amino acids. The V and J ends lost 8 bases and 7 bases respectively, with 20 bases between them. For the CDR3, the DNA is TGTGCCAGCCGCTTTCGGGCAGGGGAAGGCGGGGAGCTGTTTTTT. Translation: CASRFRAGEGGELFF.

A few counts support this clonotype. The V and J genes are TRBV7-2 and TRBJ2-1; D tentatively reads TRBD1 or TRBD2 (5 bases each). The CDR3 consists of 15 residues. Trimming took 7 bases from V and 1 from J, leaving 14 bases between them. The germline V gene has CDR1 SGHTA and CDR2 FQGNSA. The CDR3 DNA sequence: TGTGCCAGCATGCGTGGCTGGGGGTCCTACAATGAGCAGTTCTTC. Amino acids: CASMRGWGSYNEQFF. The full variable domain, completed using reference TRBV7-2 and TRBJ2-1, is GAGVSQSPSNKVTEKGKDVELRCDPISGHTALYWYRQSLGQGLEFLIYFQGNSAPDKSGLPSDRFSAERTGGSVSTLTIQRTQQEDSAVYLCASMRGWGSYNEQFFGPGTRLTVL.

The chain joins TRBV7-2 to TRBJ1-1; D gene uncertain. Trimming left V 1 base short and J 3 bases short, with 12 bases between. The CDR3 is made up of 15 amino acids. The germline CDR1 and CDR2 sequences are SGHTA and FQGNSA. CDR3 coding DNA: TGTGCCAGCAGCTTAGTCCCGGGGTGGGACACTGAAGCTTTCTTT. Translated, it gives CASSLVPGWDTEAFF.

Concerning this clonotype: An end of the junction does not agree with germline; a read error may underlie this. This chain uses TRBV2 with TRBJ2-1; D uncertain. The CDR3 is made up of 11 amino acids. Germline-derived CDR1 and CDR2 are SNHLY and FYNNEI. CDR3 nucleotides: TGTGCCAGCAGAGAAGCGCTTGAGCAGTTCTTC. Encoded protein: CASREALEQFF.

This clonotype was recorded many times. One junction end disagrees with the germline gene, perhaps due to a read error. The chain combines TRBV7-2 with TRBJ2-3; D is perhaps TRBD2 (6 bases). CDR3 size: 15 residues. Per germline, CDR1 SGHTA and CDR2 FQGNSA. The CDR3 bases are TGCGCCAGCAGCCAAGATGGGACTAGCACAGATACGCAGTATTTT. Its translation is CASSQDGTSTDTQYF.

The CDR3 DNA is TGTGCCAGCAGTGCCGGGACAGGGGGCGCGTTCCAGCCCCAGCATTTT. This gives the protein CASSAGTGGAFQPQHF. V usage is TRBV27 and J usage is TRBJ1-5; 12 bases are a match to TRBD1. The trim removed 5 bases at V and 7 bases at J, leaving 9 bases unmatched. Germline CDR1 reads MNHEY; CDR2 reads SMNVEV (reference sequence). CDR3 length: 16 residues.

This clonotype was seen a handful of times. The chain employs TRBV9 and TRBJ2-5; D possibly uses TRBD1 or TRBD2 (5 bases each). V dropped 2 bases and J dropped 2 bases, with 13 bases sitting between them. The CDR3 covers 15 residues. Looked up from germline, CDR1 is SGDLS and CDR2 is YYNGEE. The CDR3: CASSVSEGLQETQYF. Here the CDR3 DNA reads TGTGCCAGCAGCGTCAGTGAGGGGTTACAAGAGACCCAGTACTTC.

In this sample, this clonotype turned up many times. This could be a read error, since a much larger clone is one nucleotide away. The chain couples TRBV27 to TRBJ2-1, with 9 nucleotides matching TRBD2. The CDR3 extends over 14 amino acids. Trimming cost V 6 bases and J 4 bases; bases outside gene matches: 4. Germline CDR1 MNHEY, CDR2 SMNVEV (reference sequence). The CDR3: CASRLAGEYNEQFF. CDR3 bases: TGTGCCAGCAGGTTAGCGGGAGAGTACAATGAGCAGTTCTTC.

The chain links TRBV20-1 to TRBJ1-6; TRBD1 is a possible D gene (6 bases). CDR3 size: 16 residues. Trimming shortened V by 1 base and J by 7 bases, and 17 bases separated the two germline ends. Germline CDR1 is DFQATT and CDR2 is SNEGSKA (reference sequence). CDR3 nucleotide sequence: TGCAGTGCTAGAGTAAATTTAACAGGGTCGAATTCACCCCTCCACTTT. The encoded protein is CSARVNLTGSNSPLHF.

The chain employs TRBV7-2 and TRBJ2-3; D gene ambiguous. Between the trimmed V and J ends, which lost 1 base and 1 base, there was a span of 15 bases. The germline CDR1 and CDR2 sequences are SGHTA and FQGNSA. CDR3 length: 17 amino acids. This CDR3 reads CASSLVAVRRGTDTQYF. CDR3 nucleotides: TGTGCCAGCAGCTTAGTGGCTGTAAGAAGGGGCACAGATACGCAGTATTTT.

The table lists this clonotype with a few counts. The chain couples TRBV20-1 to TRBJ1-2, with D possibly being TRBD1 (5 bases). The V and J ends lost 6 bases and 8 bases respectively, with 22 bases between them. This CDR3 has 14 amino acids. The germline V gene encodes CDR1 DFQATT and CDR2 SNEGSKA (reference sequence). CDR3 in amino acids: CSAIDTGPAGGYTF. The CDR3 DNA sequence: TGCAGTGCCATCGATACGGGGCCGGCGGGCGGCTACACCTTC.

This clonotype was seen a few times. The chain recombines TRBV12-3 or TRBV12-4 with TRBJ1-1, with 9 nucleotides matching TRBD1. The ends lost 10 bases at V and 1 base at J; junction bases unmatched: 10. The CDR3 length is 15 residues. In nucleotides, the CDR3 is TGTGCCACCGCGCCGGGACAGGGAGGGAACACTGAAGCTTTCTTT. This translates into CATAPGQGGNTEAFF.

Note on this clonotype: Just one base apart from a much larger clone, this may be a read error. The chain couples TRBV4-1 to TRBJ2-5; D gene ambiguous. CDR3 length: 15 amino acids. The V end was cut by 4 bases, the J end by 3 bases, with 15 bases between. Germline lookup yields CDR1 MGHRA and CDR2 YSYEKL. The CDR3 region is CASSRDQTEEETQYF. DNA of the CDR3: TGCGCCAGCAGCCGAGATCAGACTGAAGAAGAGACCCAGTACTTC.

A few counts support this clonotype. The rearrangement joins TRBV20-1 to TRBJ2-7; D remains ambiguous. Trimming shortened V by 1 base and J by 2 bases, and 9 bases separated the two germline ends. The CDR3 spans 13 residues. The germline V gene has CDR1 DFQATT and CDR2 SNEGSKA (reference sequence). The CDR3 region is CSARGRSAYEQYF. In nucleotides, the CDR3 is TGCAGTGCTAGAGGCCGGAGTGCCTACGAGCAGTACTTC.

This clonotype turned up a few times. This rearrangement joins TRBV20-1 to TRBJ2-1; D call uncertain. Germline CDR1 and CDR2: DFQATT and SNEGSKA (reference sequence). Trimming removed 1 base from V and 0 bases from J, with 13 bases in between. The CDR3 loop spans 16 amino acids. CDR3 sequence: CSARGALMSSYNEQFF. For the CDR3, the DNA is TGCAGTGCTAGAGGGGCGCTTATGAGCTCCTACAATGAGCAGTTCTTC.

Remarks on this clonotype: At one of its ends the junction is not consistent with the germline gene, which may arise from a read error. J is TRBJ2-7 and V is TRBV14; D is uncertain. The CDR3 is 13 amino acids. Germline loops: CDR1 SGHDN, CDR2 FVKESK. The CDR3 sequence is CAGSHLDGYEQYF. CDR3 coding DNA: TGTGCCGGCAGCCACTTGGACGGATACGAGCAGTACTTC.

This sequence joins TRBV3-1 and TRBJ2-5; D remains unclear. CDR1 and CDR2 from the germline V gene are LGHDT and YNNKEL (reference sequence). V dropped 1 base and J dropped 2 bases, with 11 bases sitting between them. The CDR3 sequence is 15 residues long. In nucleotides, the CDR3 is TGTGCCAGCAGCCAAGCGGGCAGCCCTCAAGAGACCCAGTACTTC. It encodes CASSQAGSPQETQYF.

Only a few counts were recorded for this clonotype. The chain combines TRBV6-2 or TRBV6-3 with TRBJ2-7, with 7 nucleotides matching TRBD2. The J segment lost 3 bases and the V segment lost 4 bases, leaving 9 bases of the junction unmatched. The CDR3 length is 15 residues. The V gene's germline CDR1 is MNHEY and CDR2 SVGEGT. CDR3 in amino acids: CASSSTGGSYYEQYF. For the CDR3, the DNA is TGTGCCAGCAGTTCAACGGGGGGTTCATACTACGAGCAGTACTTC.

The chain joins TRBV4-1 to TRBJ2-7; 10 nucleotides align to TRBD2. CDR3 size: 16 residues. V trimming: 2 bases; J trimming: 2 bases; junction bases outside the gene matches: 6. Germline lookup yields CDR1 MGHRA and CDR2 YSYEKL. In nucleotides, the CDR3 is TGCGCCAGCAGCCAACCTTCGAGCGGGGGGGCCTACGAGCAGTACTTC. This sequence encodes CASSQPSSGGAYEQYF.